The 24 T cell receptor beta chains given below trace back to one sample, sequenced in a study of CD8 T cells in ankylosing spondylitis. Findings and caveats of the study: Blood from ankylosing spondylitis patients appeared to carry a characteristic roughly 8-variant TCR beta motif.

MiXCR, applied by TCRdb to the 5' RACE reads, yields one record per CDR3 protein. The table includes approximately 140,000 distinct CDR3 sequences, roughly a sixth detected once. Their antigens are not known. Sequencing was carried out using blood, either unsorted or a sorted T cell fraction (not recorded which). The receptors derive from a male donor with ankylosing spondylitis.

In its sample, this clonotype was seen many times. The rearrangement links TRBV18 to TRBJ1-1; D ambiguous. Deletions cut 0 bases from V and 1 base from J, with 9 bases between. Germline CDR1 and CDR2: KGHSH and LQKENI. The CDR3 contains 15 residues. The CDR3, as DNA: TGTGCCAGCTCACCACCTGCGAACTCGAACACTGAAGCTTTCTTT. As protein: CASSPPANSNTEAFF.

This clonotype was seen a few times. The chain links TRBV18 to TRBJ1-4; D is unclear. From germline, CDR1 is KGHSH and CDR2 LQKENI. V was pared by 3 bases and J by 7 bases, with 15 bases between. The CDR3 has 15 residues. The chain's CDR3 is CASSPGPESGEKLFF. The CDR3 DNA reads TGTGCCAGCTCACCGGGCCCTGAAAGTGGTGAAAAACTGTTTTTT.

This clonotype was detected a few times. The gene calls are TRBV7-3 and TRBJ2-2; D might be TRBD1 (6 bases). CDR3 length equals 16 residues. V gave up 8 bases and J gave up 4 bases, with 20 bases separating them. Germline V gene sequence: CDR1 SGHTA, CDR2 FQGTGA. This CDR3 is CASSLPDSTLTGELFF. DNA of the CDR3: TGTGCCAGCTCACTCCCGGACAGTACCCTCACCGGGGAGCTGTTTTTT.

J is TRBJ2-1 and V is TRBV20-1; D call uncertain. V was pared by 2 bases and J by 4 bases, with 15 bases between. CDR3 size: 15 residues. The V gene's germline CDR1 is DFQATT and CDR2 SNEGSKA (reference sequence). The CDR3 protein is CSARFGGIPYNEQFF. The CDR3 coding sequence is TGCAGTGCTAGATTTGGCGGCATACCTTACAATGAGCAGTTCTTC.

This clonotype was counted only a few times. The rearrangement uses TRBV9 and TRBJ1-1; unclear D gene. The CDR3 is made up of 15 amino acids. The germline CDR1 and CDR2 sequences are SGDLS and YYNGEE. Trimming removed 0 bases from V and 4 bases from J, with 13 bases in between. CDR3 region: CASSVETGPGTEAFF. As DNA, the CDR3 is TGTGCCAGCAGCGTAGAAACGGGCCCGGGCACTGAAGCTTTCTTT.

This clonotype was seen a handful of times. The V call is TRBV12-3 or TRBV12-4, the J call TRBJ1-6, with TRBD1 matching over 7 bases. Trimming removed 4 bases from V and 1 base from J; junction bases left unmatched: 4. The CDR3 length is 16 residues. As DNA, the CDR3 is TGTGCCAGCAGTTCGACAGGGCCGTCCTATAATTCACCCCTCCACTTT. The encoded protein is CASSSTGPSYNSPLHF.

Here the CDR3 reads CASSLRRYEQYF. In nucleotides, the CDR3 is TGTGCCAGCAGCTTAAGGCGGTACGAGCAGTACTTC. This chain uses TRBV13 with TRBJ2-7; D is ambiguous. Germline CDR1 is PRHDT and CDR2 is FYEKMQ (reference sequence). This CDR3 comprises 12 residues. V lost 2 bases, J lost 4 bases, and 6 bases lay in between.

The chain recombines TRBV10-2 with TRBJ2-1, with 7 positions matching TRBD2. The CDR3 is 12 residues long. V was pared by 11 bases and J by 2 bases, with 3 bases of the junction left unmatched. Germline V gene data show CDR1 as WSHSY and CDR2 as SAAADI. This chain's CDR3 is CASAGAYNEQFF. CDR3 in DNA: TGCGCCTCCGCGGGGGCCTACAATGAGCAGTTCTTC.

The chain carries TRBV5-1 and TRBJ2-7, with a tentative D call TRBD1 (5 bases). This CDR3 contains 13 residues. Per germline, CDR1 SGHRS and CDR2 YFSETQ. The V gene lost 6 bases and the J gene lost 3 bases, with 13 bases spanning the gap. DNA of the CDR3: TGCGCCAGCACGTGGGGCACAGACTACGAGCAGTACTTC. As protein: CASTWGTDYEQYF.

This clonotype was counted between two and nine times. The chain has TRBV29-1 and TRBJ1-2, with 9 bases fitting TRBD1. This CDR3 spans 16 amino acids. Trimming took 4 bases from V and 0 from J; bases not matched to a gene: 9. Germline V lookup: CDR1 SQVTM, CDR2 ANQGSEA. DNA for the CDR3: TGCAGCGTTGTACCAACAGGGGGCACTACTAACTATGGCTACACCTTC. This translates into CSVVPTGGTTNYGYTF.

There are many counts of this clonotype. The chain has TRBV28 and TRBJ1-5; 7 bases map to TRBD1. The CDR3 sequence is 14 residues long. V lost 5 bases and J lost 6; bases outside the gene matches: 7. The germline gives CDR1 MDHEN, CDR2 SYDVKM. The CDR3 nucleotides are TGTGCCAGCAGTATCCAGACAGGGATTCAGCCCCAGCATTTT. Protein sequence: CASSIQTGIQPQHF.

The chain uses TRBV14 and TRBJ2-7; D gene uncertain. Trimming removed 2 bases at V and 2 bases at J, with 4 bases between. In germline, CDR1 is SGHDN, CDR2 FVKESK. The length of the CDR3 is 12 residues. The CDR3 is CASSQPPYEQYF. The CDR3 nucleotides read TGTGCCAGCAGCCAACCCCCCTACGAGCAGTACTTC. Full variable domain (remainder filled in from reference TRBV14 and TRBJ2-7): EAGVTQFPSHSVIEKGQTVTLRCDPISGHDNLYWYRRVMGKEIKFLLHFVKESKQDESGMPNNRFLAERTGGTYSTLKVQPAELEDSGVYFCASSQPPYEQYFGPGTRLTVT.

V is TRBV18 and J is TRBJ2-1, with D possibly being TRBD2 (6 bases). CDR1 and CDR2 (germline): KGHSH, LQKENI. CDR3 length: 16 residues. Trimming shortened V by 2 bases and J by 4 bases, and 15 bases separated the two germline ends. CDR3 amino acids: CASSPGGETGYNEQFF. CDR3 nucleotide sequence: TGTGCCAGCTCACCAGGAGGGGAGACGGGGTACAATGAGCAGTTCTTC.

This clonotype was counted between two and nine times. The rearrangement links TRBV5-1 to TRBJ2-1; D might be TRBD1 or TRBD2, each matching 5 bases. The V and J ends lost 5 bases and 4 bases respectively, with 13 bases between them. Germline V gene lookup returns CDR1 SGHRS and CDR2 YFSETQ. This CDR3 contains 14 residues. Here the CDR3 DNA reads TGCGCCAGCAGAGACCGGGACGGTTACAATGAGCAGTTCTTC. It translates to CASRDRDGYNEQFF.

DNA of the CDR3: TGTGCCAGCAGCCAAGCTTTGGTAGCGGGAGTTGTCGGATCCTACAATGAGCAGTTCTTC. Translated, it gives CASSQALVAGVVGSYNEQFF. The rearrangement links TRBV4-2 to TRBJ2-1, with 9 bases identical to TRBD2. Germline loops: CDR1 LGHNA, CDR2 YNFKEQ. The CDR3 loop spans 20 amino acids. V shed 1 base and J 1 base; nucleotides not matched to a gene: 14.

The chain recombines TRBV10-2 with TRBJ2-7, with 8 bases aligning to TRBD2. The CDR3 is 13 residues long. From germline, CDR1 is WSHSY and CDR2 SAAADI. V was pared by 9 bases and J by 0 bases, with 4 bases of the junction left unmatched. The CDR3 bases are TGCGCCAGTAAAAGCGGGAGCTCCTACGAGCAGTACTTC. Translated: CASKSGSSYEQYF.

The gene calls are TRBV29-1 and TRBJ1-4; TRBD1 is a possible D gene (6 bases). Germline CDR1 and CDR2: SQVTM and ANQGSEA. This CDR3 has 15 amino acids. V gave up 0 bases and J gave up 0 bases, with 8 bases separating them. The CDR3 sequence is CSVEDPGATNEKLFF. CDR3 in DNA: TGCAGCGTTGAAGACCCAGGGGCAACTAATGAAAAACTGTTTTTT.

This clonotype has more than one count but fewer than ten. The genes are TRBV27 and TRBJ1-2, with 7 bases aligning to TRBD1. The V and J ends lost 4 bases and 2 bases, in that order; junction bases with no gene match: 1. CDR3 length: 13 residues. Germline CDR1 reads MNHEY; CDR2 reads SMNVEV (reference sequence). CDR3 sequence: CASSSTGNYGYTF. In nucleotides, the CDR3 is TGTGCCAGCAGTTCGACAGGGAACTATGGCTACACCTTC.

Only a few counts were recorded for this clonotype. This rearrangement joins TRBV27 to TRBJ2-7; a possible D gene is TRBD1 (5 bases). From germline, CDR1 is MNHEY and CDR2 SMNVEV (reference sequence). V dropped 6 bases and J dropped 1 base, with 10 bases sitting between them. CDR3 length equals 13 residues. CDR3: CASSLRTSYEQYF. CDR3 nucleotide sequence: TGTGCCAGCAGCCTAAGGACATCCTACGAGCAGTACTTC.

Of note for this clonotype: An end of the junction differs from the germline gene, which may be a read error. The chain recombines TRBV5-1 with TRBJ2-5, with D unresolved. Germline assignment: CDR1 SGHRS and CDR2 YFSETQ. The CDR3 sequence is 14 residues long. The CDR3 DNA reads TGCGCCAGCACCTTGTGGGTCGGGTCAGAGACCCAGTACTTC. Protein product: CASTLWVGSETQYF.

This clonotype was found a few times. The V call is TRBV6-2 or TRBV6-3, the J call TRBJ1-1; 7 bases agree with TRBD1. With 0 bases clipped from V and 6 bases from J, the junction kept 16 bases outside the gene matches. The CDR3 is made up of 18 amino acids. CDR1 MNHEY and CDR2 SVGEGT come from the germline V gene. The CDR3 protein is CASSYSTRGVNLGPEAFF. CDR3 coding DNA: TGTGCCAGCAGTTACTCGACCAGGGGGGTCAACCTGGGCCCTGAAGCTTTCTTT.

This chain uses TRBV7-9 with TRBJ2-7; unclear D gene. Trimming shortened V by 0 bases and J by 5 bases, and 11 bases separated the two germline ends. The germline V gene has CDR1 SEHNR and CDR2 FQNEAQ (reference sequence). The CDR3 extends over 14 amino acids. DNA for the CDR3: TGTGCCAGCAGCTTAGCAGGACGCCCGGACGAGCAGTACTTC. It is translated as CASSLAGRPDEQYF.

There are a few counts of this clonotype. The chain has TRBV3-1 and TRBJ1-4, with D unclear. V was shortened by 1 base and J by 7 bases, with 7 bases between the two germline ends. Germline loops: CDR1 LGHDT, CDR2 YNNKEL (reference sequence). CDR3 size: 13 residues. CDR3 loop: CASSQVLSEKLFF. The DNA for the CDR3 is TGTGCCAGCAGCCAAGTCCTTAGTGAAAAACTGTTTTTT. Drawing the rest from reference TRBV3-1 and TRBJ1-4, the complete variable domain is DTAVSQTPKYLVTQMGNDKSIKCEQNLGHDTMYWYKQDSKKFLKIMFSYNNKELIINETVPNRFSPKSPDKAHLNLHINSLELGDSAVYFCASSQVLSEKLFFGSGTQLSVL.

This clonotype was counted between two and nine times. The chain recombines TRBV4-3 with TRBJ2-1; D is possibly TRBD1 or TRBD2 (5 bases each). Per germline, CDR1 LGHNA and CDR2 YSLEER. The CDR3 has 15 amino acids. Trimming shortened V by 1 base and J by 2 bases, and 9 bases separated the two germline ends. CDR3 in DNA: TGCGCCAGCAGCCAAGTGGGGACGGCCTACAATGAGCAGTTCTTC. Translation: CASSQVGTAYNEQFF.